These 18 T cell receptor beta chains share one sample of origin, sequenced in a study of blood T cell repertoires in COVID-19 (TCRdb year 2020). Libraries were constructed by the immunoSEQ multiplex PCR assay. In TCRdb, the immuneACCESS table is reduced to in-frame sequences with V and J assigned. These tables do not hold every clone; where another copy was compared, an unresolved V gene accounts for under half, and the others remain unexplained. This sample has around 250,000 clones in its table, and 88% of those were observed once. The top ten clones comprise 0.95% to 1.5% of the sample. The sequenced material came from PBMCs or T cells enriched from blood (not recorded which). These receptors all come from a woman aged 40 to 49 with acute COVID-19.

The CDR3 DNA sequence: TGTGCCATCAGTGAGTTCTACTCCCGGACTAGCGGGGACAATGAGCAGTTCTTC. Amino acid sequence: CAISEFYSRTSGDNEQFF. The chain employs TRBV10-3 and TRBJ2-1; 12 nucleotides line up with TRBD2. The CDR3 is made up of 18 amino acids. The germline V gene has CDR1 ENHRY and CDR2 SYGVKD. After removal of 1 base from V and 5 bases from J, the junction contained 9 bases not matched to a gene.

V is TRBV7-6 and J is TRBJ2-1; 13 positions match TRBD2. This CDR3 contains 13 residues. Trimming removed 1 base from V and 16 bases from J; junction bases left unmatched: 4. The germline V gene has CDR1 SGHVS and CDR2 FNYEAQ. For the CDR3, the DNA is TGTGCCAGCAGCTTAGTACTAGCGGGAGGGTTTTTCTTC. This translates into CASSLVLAGGFFF.

The V call is TRBV15, the J call TRBJ1-6; tentatively, D is TRBD1 (5 bases). This CDR3 contains 16 residues. The V end lost 0 bases, the J end lost 7 bases, and 13 bases lay between the germline ends. Germline CDR1 reads LNHNV; CDR2 reads YYDKDF (reference sequence). This chain's CDR3 is CATSRDISRENSPLHF. The CDR3 DNA reads as TGTGCCACCAGCAGAGATATAAGCAGGGAAAATTCACCCCTCCACTTT.

A single count supports this clone. The V call is TRBV20-1, the J call TRBJ2-2, with no clear D. CDR3 length: 14 amino acids. Trimming removed 5 bases from V and 0 bases from J, with 10 bases in between. Germline CDR1 reads DFQATT; CDR2 reads SNEGSKA (reference sequence). CDR3 nucleotide sequence: TGCAGTGCTCGTGATTACACGAACACCGGGGAGCTGTTTTTT. As protein: CSARDYTNTGELFF.

The V gene is TRBV19, the J gene TRBJ1-6; no clear D gene. CDR1 is LNHDA, CDR2 SQIVND, per germline (reference sequence). This CDR3 has 15 amino acids. V lost 5 bases and J lost 7, with 15 bases in between. The CDR3 reads CASSVSGEINSPLHF. In nucleotides, the CDR3 is TGTGCCAGTAGTGTCTCGGGAGAAATAAATTCACCCCTCCACTTT.

The gene calls are TRBV2 and TRBJ2-1; possibly TRBD2 for D (6 bases). This CDR3 comprises 14 residues. Germline V gene lookup returns CDR1 SNHLY and CDR2 FYNNEI. V lost 6 bases to trimming and J lost 5 bases, with 14 bases between them. CDR3 sequence (DNA): TGTGCCAGCAGCCTCCTGGTAGCGGACAATGAGCAGTTCTTC. Its protein is CASSLLVADNEQFF.

The chain combines TRBV3-1 (or the pseudogene TRBV3-2) with TRBJ2-2; 7 bases match TRBD1. V shed 0 bases and J 4 bases; nucleotides not matched to a gene: 2. The CDR3 totals 15 residues. In germline, CDR1 is LGHDT, CDR2 YNNKEL (reference sequence). The CDR3 bases are TGTGCCAGCAGCCAAGATGACAGGGTCACCGGGGAGCTGTTTTTT. This gives the protein CASSQDDRVTGELFF.

This clone is a singleton in its sample. One end of the junction varies from germline; a read error may be responsible. V and J are TRBV27 and TRBJ1-5, with D possibly being TRBD1 (5 bases). Looked up from germline, CDR1 is MNHEY and CDR2 is SMNVEV (reference sequence). This CDR3 has 15 residues. In DNA, the CDR3 is TGTGCCAGCAGATTATGGGGGGGTAGCAATCAGCCCCAGCATTTT. Translation: CASRLWGGSNQPQHF.

This sequence joins TRBV5-1 and TRBJ2-3; 12 bases line up with TRBD2. Germline V gene lookup returns CDR1 SGHRS and CDR2 YFSETQ. Trimming cost V 4 bases and J 5 bases; bases outside gene matches: 8. The CDR3 is 16 residues long. The CDR3 loop reads CASSVPSGRAVDTQYF. The CDR3 region has the DNA TGCGCCAGCAGCGTCCCTAGCGGGAGGGCCGTAGATACGCAGTATTTT.

The genes are TRBV13 and TRBJ2-7; no clear D. This CDR3 is 12 amino acids long. V lost 5 bases and J 1 base, leaving 6 bases between the germline ends. The germline gives CDR1 PRHDT, CDR2 FYEKMQ (reference sequence). The CDR3 spells CASSGRSYEQYV. Written as DNA, the CDR3 is TGTGCCAGCAGCGGCAGGTCCTACGAGCAGTACGTC.

The chain has TRBV4-2 and TRBJ2-1; possibly TRBD2 for D (5 bases). V gave up 4 bases and J gave up 7 bases, with 23 bases separating them. Germline lookup yields CDR1 LGHNA and CDR2 YNFKEQ. The length of the CDR3 is 17 residues. Here the CDR3 reads CASSPPPTRKSLNEQFF. Here the CDR3 DNA reads TGTGCCAGCAGCCCTCCTCCCACTAGGAAATCTTTAAATGAGCAGTTCTTC.

CDR3 in amino acids: CASRDRGNSPLHF. In DNA form, the CDR3 reads TGTGCCAGCAGGGACAGGGGTAATTCACCCCTCCACTTT. V gene TRBV16 combines with J gene TRBJ1-6; 9 nucleotides line up with TRBD1. V shed 6 bases, J shed 6 bases, and the junction held 0 bases outside the gene matches. CDR1 is KGHSY, CDR2 FQNENV, per germline. The CDR3 spans 13 residues.

The gene calls are TRBV18 and TRBJ2-1, with 9 nucleotides matching TRBD2. The trim removed 3 bases at V and 0 bases at J, leaving 6 bases unmatched. The V gene's germline CDR1 is KGHSH and CDR2 LQKENI. This CDR3 comprises 17 residues. The CDR3 DNA reads TGTGCCAGCTCACCGGACGCGGGAGGGAGCTCCTACAATGAGCAGTTCTTC. It is translated as CASSPDAGGSSYNEQFF.

The J gene is TRBJ1-1, the V gene TRBV28; D unresolved. The germline CDR1 and CDR2 sequences are MDHEN and SYDVKM. Trimming cost V 8 bases and J 10 bases, with 11 bases left between them. The length of the CDR3 is 10 residues. The DNA for the CDR3 is TGTGCCAGCGTCGGGGAGATAGCTTTCTTT. Its translation: CASVGEIAFF.

The chain is built from TRBV2 and TRBJ1-5, with D uncertain. Germline CDR1 and CDR2: SNHLY and FYNNEI. V lost 7 bases to trimming and J lost 5 bases, with 15 bases between them. The length of the CDR3 is 14 residues. CDR3 region: CASKGESGDQPQHF. The CDR3 DNA reads as TGTGCCAGCAAGGGCGAGTCCGGGGATCAGCCCCAGCATTTT. Looking up the rest from reference TRBV2 and TRBJ1-5 gives the full variable domain: EPEVTQTPSHQVTQMGQEVILRCVPISNHLYFYWYRQILGQKVEFLVSFYNNEISEKSEIFDDQFSVERPDGSNFTLKIRSTKLEDSAMYFCASKGESGDQPQHFGDGTRLSIL.

This sequence joins TRBV12-3 or TRBV12-4 and TRBJ1-2, with D uncertain. Trimming removed 1 base from V and 7 bases from J, with 10 bases in between. This CDR3 is 13 amino acids long. The CDR3 nucleotides are TGTGCCAGCAGTTTAGTAGGATCGGGTGGCTACACCTTC. Its protein product is CASSLVGSGGYTF.

The genes are TRBV12-3 or TRBV12-4 and TRBJ2-5; D gene uncertain. Trimming took off 0 bases at V and 10 bases at J, with 9 bases between the two ends. The CDR3 is made up of 12 amino acids. In nucleotides, the CDR3 is TGTGCCAGCAGTTTAGCTCCAGGCTACCAGTACTTC. Translating it yields CASSLAPGYQYF.

This clone was observed a few times. The chain recombines TRBV2 with TRBJ1-1, with D uncertain. The germline V gene has CDR1 SNHLY and CDR2 FYNNEI. The CDR3 is 13 amino acids. The V and J ends lost 5 bases and 13 bases respectively, with 20 bases between them. The CDR3 reads CASSSVGSTPLFF. In DNA, the CDR3 is TGTGCCAGCAGTTCGGTTGGGAGTACCCCCCTTTTCTTT.